This TCR beta chain is from a study of CD8+CD57+ T cells in acquired aplastic anemia. On the study more broadly: Mean yield of DNA from sorted CD4+ and CD8+ cells was 2.5 to 4 ug. Study-level points and caveats: Significant differences in CD8+ Simpson's diversity were not observed between patients and controls. The number of CD8+ CDR3 sequences shared by patients and controls was under 35.

Germline values: CDR1 SGHTA, CDR2 FQGNSA. V was clipped by 1 base and J by 4 bases, with 11 bases between them. The length of the CDR3 is 15 residues. Genomic DNA, serving as template, underwent TCR beta VDJ and CDR3 profiling. One entry per CDR3 protein results from TCRdb running MiXCR on the reads. The profile covers approximately 200,000 distinct CDR3 sequences, with less than 65% appearing a single time and more than 45% taken by the ten largest. Concerning this clonotype itself: No antigen is known for it.

This TCR was sampled from a human donor with severe aplastic anemia or a healthy control (not recorded which). Sequencing was carried out using sorted CD4+, CD8+, or CD8+CD57+ T cells (not recorded which) from PBMCs. J is TRBJ2-1 and V is TRBV7-2, with D perhaps matching TRBD1 (6 bases). The CDR3 spells CASSLGADRYNEQFF. DNA for the CDR3: TGTGCCAGCAGCTTAGGGGCAGACAGGTACAATGAGCAGTTCTTC.